This record concerns one TCR beta chain sequence. The antigen is unknown. The data belong to a study of cytomegalovirus exposure and HLA in healthy donors. On the study more broadly: Among about 179 million T cells, an earlier analysis found roughly 120 million unique TCR beta sequences. Early released data had around 88 million unique TCRs, all coming from HLA-typed donors. Study-level points and caveats: Segments of the TCR beta V type were, in most cases, productive about 90% or about 30% of the time in an earlier analysis.

With 60 Vbeta and 13 Jbeta primers, the PCR was carried out. The table came from immunoSEQ multiplex PCR; TCRdb's copy has only in-frame clones and leaves some out. The sample holds 180,000 or so clones, roughly 80% seen once. J gave up 0 bases and V 8 bases, and 14 bases lay outside the gene matches. CDR3 length: 17 residues. CDR1 and CDR2 from the germline V gene are SNHLY and FYNNEI. The specimen sequenced was PBMCs. The chain employs TRBV2 and TRBJ2-3; 7 bases agree with TRBD1. This receptor was identified in a girl aged 5-17 years in good health and CMV-seropositive. CDR3 amino acids: CASDLTGIGESTDTQYF. The CDR3 nucleotides are TGTGCCAGCGACCTGACAGGGATTGGGGAGAGCACAGATACGCAGTATTTT.